The 20 T cell receptor beta chains below all came from one sample that was sequenced in a study of OX40 agonist ivuxolimab in advanced cancers. TCRdb's table, derived via immunoSEQ multiplex PCR, lists solely in-frame clones and lacks some. The data hold approximately 89,000 clones, with approximately 90% observed a single time. This specimen consisted of CD4+ or CD8+ T cells sorted from blood, obtained in a trial of the OX40 agonist ivuxolimab. The receptors come from an adult with an advanced solid tumor such as melanoma, head and neck, liver or kidney cancer.

The chain joins TRBV4-3 to TRBJ1-1, with D uncertain. Trimming stripped 4 bases from V and 6 bases from J, with 12 bases between. Germline V gives CDR1 LGHNA, CDR2 YSLEER. This CDR3 contains 13 residues. The CDR3, as DNA: TGCGCCAGCAGCCTCTCTCAAGCGGCTGAAGCTTTCTTT. Translation: CASSLSQAAEAFF.

This clone was seen only once. The chain uses TRBV6-5 and TRBJ2-5, with no clear D. Trimming shortened V by 4 bases and J by 3 bases, and 9 bases separated the two germline ends. CDR3 length: 13 residues. Per germline, CDR1 MNHEY and CDR2 SVGAGI. CDR3 bases: TGTGCCAGCAGTTGGGATGGAGAAGAGACCCAGTACTTC. This codes for CASSWDGEETQYF.

The chain combines TRBV5-6 with TRBJ2-3, with D hard to call. From germline, CDR1 is SGHDT and CDR2 YYEEEE. This CDR3 spans 13 amino acids. The V end lost 0 bases, the J end lost 1 base, and 3 bases lay between the germline ends. The CDR3 region has the DNA TGTGCCAGCAGCTTGGCTGGCACAGATACGCAGTATTTT. Translated, it gives CASSLAGTDTQYF.

The V and J genes are TRBV15 and TRBJ2-7, with a weak D call TRBD1 (5 bases). Germline V lookup: CDR1 LNHNV, CDR2 YYDKDF (reference sequence). This CDR3 has 13 amino acids. V dropped 0 bases and J dropped 5 bases, with 8 bases sitting between them. The CDR3 DNA follows: TGTGCCACCAGCAGAGATTTAGGGGACGAGCAGTACTTC. Residues: CATSRDLGDEQYF. Supplemented by reference TRBV15 and TRBJ2-7, the full variable domain reads DAMVIQNPRYQVTQFGKPVTLSCSQTLNHNVMYWYQQKSSQAPKLLFHYYDKDFNNEADTPDNFQSRRPNTSFCFLDIRSPGLGDTAMYLCATSRDLGDEQYFGPGTRLTVT.

This clone was observed a single time. This chain links TRBV10-3 with TRBJ2-5, with 11 bases fitting TRBD2. This CDR3 region has 13 residues. With V trimmed by 6 bases and J by 5 bases, 2 bases remained unmatched. Germline V gives CDR1 ENHRY, CDR2 SYGVKD. The CDR3 nucleotides read TGTGCCATCAGCCGGACTAGCGGGGAGACCCAGTACTTC. Translation: CAISRTSGETQYF.

This chain joins TRBV11-2 and TRBJ2-7; 16 bases line up with TRBD2. This CDR3 is 19 amino acids long. The trim removed 2 bases at V and 2 bases at J, leaving 9 bases unmatched. Germline V gene sequence: CDR1 SGHAT, CDR2 FQNNGV. CDR3 nucleotides: TGTGCCAGCAGCTTAACATCAGGGACTAGCGGGGGGGTCACCTACGAGCAGTACTTC. Its translation is CASSLTSGTSGGVTYEQYF.

V gene TRBV5-6 combines with J gene TRBJ1-2, with a tentative D call TRBD1 (6 bases). Trimming removed 0 bases from V and 3 bases from J, with 15 bases in between. Germline V gene lookup returns CDR1 SGHDT and CDR2 YYEEEE. This CDR3 is 16 amino acids long. CDR3 sequence (DNA): TGTGCCAGCAGCTTGGGCAGGGGAGGGTTCGACTATGGCTACACCTTC. Encoded protein: CASSLGRGGFDYGYTF.

This clone appeared a few times. The chain recombines TRBV11-2 with TRBJ1-1; TRBD1 might be the D (5 bases). Germline V gene lookup returns CDR1 SGHAT and CDR2 FQNNGV. This CDR3 comprises 12 residues. V lost 5 bases and J lost 10, with 14 bases in between. The DNA of the CDR3 is TGTGCCAGCAGCCCCGGGGGTTCCGGAGCTTTCTTT. It specifies CASSPGGSGAFF.

This clone was counted a single time. This rearrangement joins TRBV5-5 to TRBJ1-3, with TRBD1 identical over 9 bases. Per the germline V gene, CDR1 is SGHKS and CDR2 is YYEKEE (reference sequence). The CDR3 consists of 15 residues. Trimming removed 6 bases from V and 4 bases from J; junction bases left unmatched: 8. CDR3: CASTLQGAEGNTIYF. CDR3 DNA: TGTGCCAGCACCCTACAGGGGGCAGAAGGAAACACCATATATTTT.

This rearrangement joins TRBV6-4 to TRBJ2-5, with 12 bases lining up with TRBD2. Germline CDR1 MRHNA, CDR2 SNTAGT. V was clipped by 7 bases and J by 7 bases; unmatched bases: 7. The CDR3 has 14 amino acids. This chain's CDR3 is CASKRLAGDGTQYF. The CDR3 DNA reads as TGTGCCAGCAAACGACTAGCGGGAGATGGGACCCAGTACTTC.

V and J are TRBV19 and TRBJ1-5, with D unresolved. Germline loops: CDR1 LNHDA, CDR2 SQIVND (reference sequence). V lost 0 bases and J 0 bases, leaving 3 bases between the germline ends. The CDR3 sequence is 14 residues long. The DNA for the CDR3 is TGTGCCAGTAGTATAGATAATAGCAATCAGCCCCAGCATTTT. This encodes CASSIDNSNQPQHF.

The chain employs TRBV14 and TRBJ2-7; 10 bases fit TRBD1. The CDR3 runs to 15 residues. The V and J ends lost 4 bases and 3 bases, in that order; junction bases with no gene match: 6. Germline CDR1 reads SGHDN; CDR2 reads FVKESK. This CDR3 reads CASSRHGTGVYEQYF. The CDR3, as DNA: TGTGCCAGCAGCCGCCACGGGACAGGGGTCTACGAGCAGTACTTC.

V is TRBV6-1 and J is TRBJ2-3; D not resolved. The germline V gene has CDR1 MNHNS and CDR2 SASEGT. Trimming removed 3 bases from V and 1 base from J, with 11 bases in between. The CDR3 is made up of 15 amino acids. In DNA form, the CDR3 reads TGTGCCAGCAGTGAGCGGCTAAAGGGCACAGATACGCAGTATTTT. Protein sequence: CASSERLKGTDTQYF.

In this sample, this clone turned up once. This chain joins TRBV11-3 and TRBJ2-3; D call uncertain. V was trimmed by 1 base and J by 8 bases, leaving 13 bases between them. The CDR3 length is 14 residues. Germline CDR1 SGHNT, CDR2 YENEEA. CDR3 loop: CASSLGLASGTQYF. CDR3 DNA sequence: TGTGCCAGCAGCTTAGGGCTTGCATCGGGTACGCAGTATTTT.

V usage is TRBV5-1 and J usage is TRBJ1-4; D not certain. Per the germline V gene, CDR1 is SGHRS and CDR2 is YFSETQ. There are 13 residues in the CDR3. The ends were cut back, 0 bases at V and 7 bases at J, with 7 bases in the middle. CDR3 amino acids: CASSLAWSEKLFF. CDR3 DNA: TGCGCCAGCAGCTTGGCCTGGAGTGAAAAACTGTTTTTT.

The chain employs TRBV6-5 and TRBJ2-3; 7 nucleotides agree with TRBD1. The trim removed 8 bases at V and 5 bases at J, leaving 13 bases unmatched. Germline V gene data show CDR1 as MNHEY and CDR2 as SVGAGI. This CDR3 comprises 15 residues. The DNA of the CDR3 is TGTGCCAGCCAAAGACAGGGCTCCTACCAAGATACGCAGTATTTT. Amino acids: CASQRQGSYQDTQYF.

The chain links TRBV9 to TRBJ2-7; maybe TRBD2 (5 bases). V lost 4 bases, J lost 1 base, and 15 bases lay in between. The CDR3 runs to 15 residues. Germline V gene lookup returns CDR1 SGDLS and CDR2 YYNGEE. CDR3 DNA: TGTGCCAGCAGCCCCCGGGAACAGTTTTCCTACGAGCAGTACTTC. As protein: CASSPREQFSYEQYF.

This clone was seen a single time. The chain is built from TRBV5-1 and TRBJ1-1; unclear D gene. The CDR3 is 15 amino acids. Trimming shortened V by 0 bases and J by 1 base, and 10 bases separated the two germline ends. CDR1 is SGHRS and CDR2 is YFSETQ in the germline V gene. The CDR3 sequence is CASSLALGRNTEAFF. The CDR3 DNA reads as TGCGCCAGCAGCTTGGCCCTAGGGAGGAACACTGAAGCTTTCTTT.

This chain joins TRBV18 and TRBJ2-7, with D uncertain. V was clipped by 3 bases and J by 0 bases, with 12 bases between them. CDR3 size: 15 residues. Germline CDR1 and CDR2: KGHSH and LQKENI. CDR3 residues: CASSPIQDGSYEQYF. CDR3 nucleotide sequence: TGTGCCAGCTCACCTATTCAGGACGGCTCCTACGAGCAGTACTTC. Full variable domain (outside the CDR3, taken from reference TRBV18 and TRBJ2-7): NAGVMQNPRHLVRRRGQEARLRCSPMKGHSHVYWYRQLPEEGLKFMVYLQKENIIDESGMPKERFSAEFPKEGPSILRIQQVVRGDSAAYFCASSPIQDGSYEQYFGPGTRLTVT.

J is TRBJ2-1 and V is TRBV5-4; D may be TRBD1 (6 bases). Germline V gives CDR1 SGHNT, CDR2 YYREEE (reference sequence). This CDR3 spans 15 amino acids. The ends were cut back, 4 bases at V and 6 bases at J, with 17 bases in the middle. CDR3 DNA: TGTGCCAGCAGCCAACAGGGACCGGTGAGCAATGAGCAGTTCTTC. Residues: CASSQQGPVSNEQFF.